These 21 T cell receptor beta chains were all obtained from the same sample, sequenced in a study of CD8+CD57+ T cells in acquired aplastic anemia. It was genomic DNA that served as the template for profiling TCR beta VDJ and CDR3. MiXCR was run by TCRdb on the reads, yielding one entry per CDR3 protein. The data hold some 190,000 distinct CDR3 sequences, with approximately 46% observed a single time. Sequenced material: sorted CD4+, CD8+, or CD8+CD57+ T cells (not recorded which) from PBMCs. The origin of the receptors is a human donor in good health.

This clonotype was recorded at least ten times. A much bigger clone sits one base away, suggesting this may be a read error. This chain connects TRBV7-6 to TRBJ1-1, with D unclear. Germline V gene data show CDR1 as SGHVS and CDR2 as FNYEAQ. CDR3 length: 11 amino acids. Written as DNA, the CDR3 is TGTGCCAGCAGCTTATTGACTGAAGCTTCCTTT. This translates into CASSLLTEASF.

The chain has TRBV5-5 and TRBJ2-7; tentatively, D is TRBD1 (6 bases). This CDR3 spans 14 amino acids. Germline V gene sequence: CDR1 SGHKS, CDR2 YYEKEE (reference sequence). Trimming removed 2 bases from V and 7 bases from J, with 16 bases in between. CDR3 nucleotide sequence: TGTGCCAGCAGCTTCGGCCAGGGGTTGAGTGAGCAGTACTTC. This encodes CASSFGQGLSEQYF.

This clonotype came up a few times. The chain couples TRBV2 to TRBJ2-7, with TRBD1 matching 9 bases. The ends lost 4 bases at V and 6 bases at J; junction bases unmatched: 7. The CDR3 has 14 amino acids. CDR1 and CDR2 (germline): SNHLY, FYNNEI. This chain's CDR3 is CASSVRQGGLEQYF. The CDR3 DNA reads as TGTGCCAGCAGTGTGCGACAGGGGGGTCTCGAGCAGTACTTC.

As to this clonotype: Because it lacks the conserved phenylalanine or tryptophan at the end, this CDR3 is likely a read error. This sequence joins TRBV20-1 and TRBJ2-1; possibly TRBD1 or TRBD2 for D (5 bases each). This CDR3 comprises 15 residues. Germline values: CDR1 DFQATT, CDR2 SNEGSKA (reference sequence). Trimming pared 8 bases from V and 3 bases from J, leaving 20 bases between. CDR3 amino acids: CSTETWAGGYNEQFS. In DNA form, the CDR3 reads TGCAGTACTGAAACCTGGGCTGGGGGCTACAATGAGCAGTTCTCC.

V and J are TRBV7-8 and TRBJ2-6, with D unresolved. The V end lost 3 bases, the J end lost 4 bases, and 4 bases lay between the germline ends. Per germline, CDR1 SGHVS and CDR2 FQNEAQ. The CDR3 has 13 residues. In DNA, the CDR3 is TGTGCCAGCAGCTTCCGGGGGGCCAACGTCCTGACTTTC. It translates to CASSFRGANVLTF.

The CDR3 DNA reads as TGTGCCAGCAGCCGAGGGACAGTTGTCTGGGATGAGCAGTTCTTC. This translates into CASSRGTVVWDEQFF. The gene calls are TRBV11-2 and TRBJ2-1, with TRBD1 identical over 7 bases. Germline CDR1 is SGHAT and CDR2 is FQNNGV. Trimming took 5 bases from V and 8 from J; bases not matched to a gene: 12. The CDR3 sequence is 15 residues long.

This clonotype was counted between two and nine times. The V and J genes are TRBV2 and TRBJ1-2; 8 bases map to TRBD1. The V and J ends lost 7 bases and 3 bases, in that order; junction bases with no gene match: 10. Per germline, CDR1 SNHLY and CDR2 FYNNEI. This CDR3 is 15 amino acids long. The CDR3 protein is CASTQGGQGYYGYTF. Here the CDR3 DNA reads TGTGCCAGCACCCAGGGAGGACAGGGCTACTATGGCTACACCTTC.

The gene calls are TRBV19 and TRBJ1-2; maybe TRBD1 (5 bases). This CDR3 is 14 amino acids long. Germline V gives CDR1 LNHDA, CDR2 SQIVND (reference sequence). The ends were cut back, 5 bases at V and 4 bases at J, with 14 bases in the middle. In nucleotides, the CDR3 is TGTGCCAGTAGTCGGAGACAGTCCCCCTATGGCTACACCTTC. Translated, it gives CASSRRQSPYGYTF.

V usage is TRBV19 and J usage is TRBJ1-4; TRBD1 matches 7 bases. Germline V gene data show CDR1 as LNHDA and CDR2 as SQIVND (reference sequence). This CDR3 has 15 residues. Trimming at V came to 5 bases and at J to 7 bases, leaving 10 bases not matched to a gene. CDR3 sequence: CASSGNRGLTEKLFF. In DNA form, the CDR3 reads TGTGCCAGTAGTGGGAACAGGGGATTGACTGAAAAACTGTTTTTT. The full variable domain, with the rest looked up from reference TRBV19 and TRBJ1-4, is DGGITQSPKYLFRKEGQNVTLSCEQNLNHDAMYWYRQDPGQGLRLIYYSQIVNDFQKGDIAEGYSVSREKKESFPLTVTSAQKNPTAFYLCASSGNRGLTEKLFFGSGTQLSVL.

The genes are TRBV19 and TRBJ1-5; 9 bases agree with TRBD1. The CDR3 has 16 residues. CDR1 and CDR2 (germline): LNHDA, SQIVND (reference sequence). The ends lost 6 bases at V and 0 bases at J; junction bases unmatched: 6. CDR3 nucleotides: TGTGCCAGTAGCGAGGACAGGGGATATAGCAATCAGCCCCAGCATTTT. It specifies CASSEDRGYSNQPQHF.

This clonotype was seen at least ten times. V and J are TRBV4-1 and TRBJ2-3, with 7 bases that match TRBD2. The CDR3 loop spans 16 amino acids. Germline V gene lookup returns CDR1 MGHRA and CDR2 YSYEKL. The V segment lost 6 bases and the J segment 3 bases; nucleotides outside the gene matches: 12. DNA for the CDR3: TGCGCCAGCAGTCGAACCCTAGCGGTTGGGACAGATACGCAGTATTTT. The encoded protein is CASSRTLAVGTDTQYF.

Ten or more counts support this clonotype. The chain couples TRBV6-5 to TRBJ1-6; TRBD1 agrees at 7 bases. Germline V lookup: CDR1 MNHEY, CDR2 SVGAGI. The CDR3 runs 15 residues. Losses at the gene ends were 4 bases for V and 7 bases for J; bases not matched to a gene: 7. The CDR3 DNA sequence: TGTGCCAGCAGTTCCGGGACAGTTATCAATTCACCCCTCCACTTT. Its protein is CASSSGTVINSPLHF.

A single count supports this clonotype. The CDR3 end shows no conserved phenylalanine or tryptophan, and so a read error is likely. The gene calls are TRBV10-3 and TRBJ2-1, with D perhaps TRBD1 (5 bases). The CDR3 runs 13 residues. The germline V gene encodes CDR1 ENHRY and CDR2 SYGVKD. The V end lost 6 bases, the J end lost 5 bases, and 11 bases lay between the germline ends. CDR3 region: CAISFWGDNEQFS. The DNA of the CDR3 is TGTGCCATCAGCTTCTGGGGCGACAATGAGCAGTTCTCC.

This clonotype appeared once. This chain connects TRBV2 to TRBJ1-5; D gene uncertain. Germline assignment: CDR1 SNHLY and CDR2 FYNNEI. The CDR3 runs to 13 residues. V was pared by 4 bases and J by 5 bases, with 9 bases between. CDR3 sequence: CASSVGMDQPQHF. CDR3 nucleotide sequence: TGTGCCAGCAGTGTAGGGATGGATCAGCCCCAGCATTTT.

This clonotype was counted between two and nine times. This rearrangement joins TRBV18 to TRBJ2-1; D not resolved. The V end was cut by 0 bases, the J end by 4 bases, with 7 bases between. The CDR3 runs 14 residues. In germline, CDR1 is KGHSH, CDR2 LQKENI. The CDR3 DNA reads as TGTGCCAGCTCACCACCCTCCCCGTACAATGAGCAGTTCTTC. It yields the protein CASSPPSPYNEQFF.

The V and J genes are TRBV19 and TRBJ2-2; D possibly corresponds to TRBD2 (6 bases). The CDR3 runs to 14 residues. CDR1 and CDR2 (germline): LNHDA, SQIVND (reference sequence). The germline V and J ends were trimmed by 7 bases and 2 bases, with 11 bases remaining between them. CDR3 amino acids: CASMGRQNTGELFF. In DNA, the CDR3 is TGTGCCAGTATGGGGAGGCAAAACACCGGGGAGCTGTTTTTT. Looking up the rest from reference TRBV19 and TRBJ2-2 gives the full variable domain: DGGITQSPKYLFRKEGQNVTLSCEQNLNHDAMYWYRQDPGQGLRLIYYSQIVNDFQKGDIAEGYSVSREKKESFPLTVTSAQKNPTAFYLCASMGRQNTGELFFGEGSRLTVL.

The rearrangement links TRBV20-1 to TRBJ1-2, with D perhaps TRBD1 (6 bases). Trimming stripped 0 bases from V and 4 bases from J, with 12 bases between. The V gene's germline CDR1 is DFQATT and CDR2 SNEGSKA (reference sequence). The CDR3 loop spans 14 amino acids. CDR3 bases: TGCAGTGCTAGAGATCATCGAGGGGGCTATGGCTACACCTTC. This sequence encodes CSARDHRGGYGYTF.

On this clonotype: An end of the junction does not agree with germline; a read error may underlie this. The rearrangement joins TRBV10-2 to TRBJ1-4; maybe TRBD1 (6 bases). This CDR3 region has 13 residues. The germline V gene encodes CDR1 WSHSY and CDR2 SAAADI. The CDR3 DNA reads TGTGCCAGCACGGGGGCCTTAAATGAAAAACTGTTTTTT. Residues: CASTGALNEKLFF.

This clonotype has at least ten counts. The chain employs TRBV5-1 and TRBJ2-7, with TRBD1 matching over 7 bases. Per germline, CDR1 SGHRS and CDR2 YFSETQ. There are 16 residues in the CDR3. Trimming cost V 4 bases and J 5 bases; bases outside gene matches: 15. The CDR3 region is CASSPRQGGPWDEQYF. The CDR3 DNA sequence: TGCGCCAGCAGCCCCCGACAGGGTGGGCCTTGGGACGAGCAGTACTTC.

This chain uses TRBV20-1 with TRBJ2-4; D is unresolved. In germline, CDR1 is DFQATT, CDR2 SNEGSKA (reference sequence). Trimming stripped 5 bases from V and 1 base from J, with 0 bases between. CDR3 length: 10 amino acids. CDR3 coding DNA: TGCAGTGCTGCCAAAAACATTCAGTACTTC. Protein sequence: CSAAKNIQYF.

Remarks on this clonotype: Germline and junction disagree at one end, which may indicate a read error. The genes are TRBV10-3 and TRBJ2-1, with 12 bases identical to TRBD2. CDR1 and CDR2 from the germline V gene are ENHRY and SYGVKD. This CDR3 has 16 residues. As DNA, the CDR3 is TGTGCCATTCAGGGCACTAGCGGGGGGTTCTACAATGAGCAGTCCTTC. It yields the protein CAIQGTSGGFYNEQSF.